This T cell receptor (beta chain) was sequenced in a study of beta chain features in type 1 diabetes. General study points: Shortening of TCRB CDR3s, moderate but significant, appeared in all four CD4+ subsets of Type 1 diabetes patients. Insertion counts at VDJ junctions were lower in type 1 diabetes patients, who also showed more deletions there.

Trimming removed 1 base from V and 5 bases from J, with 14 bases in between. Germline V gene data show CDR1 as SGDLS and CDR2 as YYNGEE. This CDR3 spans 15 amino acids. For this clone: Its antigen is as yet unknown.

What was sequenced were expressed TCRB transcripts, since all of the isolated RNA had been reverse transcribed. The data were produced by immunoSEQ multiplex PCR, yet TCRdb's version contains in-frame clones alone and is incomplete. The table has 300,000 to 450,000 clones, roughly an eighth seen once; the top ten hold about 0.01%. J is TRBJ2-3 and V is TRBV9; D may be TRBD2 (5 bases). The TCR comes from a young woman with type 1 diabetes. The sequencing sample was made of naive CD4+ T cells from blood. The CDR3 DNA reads TGTGCCAGCAGCGTAACCACGGGGTATGTAGATACGCAGTATTTT. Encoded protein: CASSVTTGYVDTQYF.